Below are 20 T cell receptor beta chains sequenced from a single sample in a study of blood T cells in healthy people across ages. It was with a sample-barcoded 5' primer and a J-beta primer mix that a second PCR of roughly 7 to 12 cycles was run. TCRdb recomputed calls from the 5' RACE reads with MiXCR, one row per CDR3 protein. The sample gives around 1,500,000 distinct CDR3 sequences, 28% of which show up once; roughly 8.2% is in the top ten. Sequences were obtained from blood. These receptors were obtained from a woman in her thirties in good health.

The chain uses TRBV2 and TRBJ1-6; D might be TRBD1 (6 bases). V lost 8 bases and J 7 bases, leaving 24 bases between the germline ends. The CDR3 is made up of 17 amino acids. Per germline, CDR1 SNHLY and CDR2 FYNNEI. For the CDR3, the DNA is TGTGCCAGCCCCGCTACCCGGGACATGGAGTTAAATTCACCCCTCCACTTT. It codes for CASPATRDMELNSPLHF.

The chain carries TRBV5-1 and TRBJ2-7; 9 nucleotides line up with TRBD2. Losses at the gene ends were 0 bases for V and 5 bases for J; bases not matched to a gene: 9. The CDR3 runs 16 residues. In germline, CDR1 is SGHRS, CDR2 YFSETQ. Here the CDR3 DNA reads TGCGCCAGCAGCTTGGCTAGGGCGGGAGGGCCTGACGAGCAGTACTTC. Its protein product is CASSLARAGGPDEQYF.

The chain joins TRBV4-3 to TRBJ2-1; 7 bases map to TRBD2. From germline, CDR1 is LGHNA and CDR2 YSLEER. The CDR3 has 17 residues. V lost 0 bases, J lost 7 bases, and 12 bases stayed unmatched. The CDR3 DNA sequence: TGCGCCAGCAGCCAAGATATGGGAGGGAGCCCCGATAATGAGCAGTTCTTC. Amino acid sequence: CASSQDMGGSPDNEQFF.

This clonotype was seen only a few times. The J gene is TRBJ2-7, the V gene TRBV20-1, with 13 bases aligning to TRBD2. Germline-derived CDR1 and CDR2 are DFQATT and SNEGSKA (reference sequence). V shed 0 bases and J 4 bases; nucleotides not matched to a gene: 9. The CDR3 length is 17 residues. DNA of the CDR3: TGCAGTGCTAGAGATCCGGCGACTAGCGGGGGGTTTTACGAGCAGTACTTC. Translating it yields CSARDPATSGGFYEQYF.

The V gene is TRBV7-9, the J gene TRBJ2-5; D gene ambiguous. There are 13 residues in the CDR3. The germline V gene has CDR1 SEHNR and CDR2 FQNEAQ (reference sequence). Trimming pared 8 bases from V and 11 bases from J, leaving 21 bases between. CDR3 bases: TGTGCCAGCTTGTTAATGTCCTACAATGAGCAGTACTTC. Translation: CASLLMSYNEQYF.

In its sample, this clonotype was seen a few times. This CDR3 reads CASSDGQVMGYTF. CDR3 coding DNA: TGTGCCAGCAGTGATGGACAGGTTATGGGCTACACCTTC. The chain has TRBV6-2 or TRBV6-3 and TRBJ1-2, with 7 bases matching TRBD1. V lost 5 bases and J lost 8; bases outside the gene matches: 8. The germline CDR1 and CDR2 sequences are MNHEY and SVGEGT. The CDR3 loop spans 13 amino acids.

This clonotype has ten or more counts. This sequence joins TRBV10-3 and TRBJ1-2, with 8 bases aligning to TRBD1. The CDR3 spans 14 residues. The germline gives CDR1 ENHRY, CDR2 SYGVKD. V dropped 3 bases and J dropped 5; count of bases not matched to a gene: 5. CDR3 amino acids: CAISERGQAYGYTF. The CDR3 coding sequence is TGTGCCATCAGTGAAAGGGGACAGGCTTATGGCTACACCTTC.

This clonotype was recorded once. The genes are TRBV30 and TRBJ1-4, with D hard to call. The germline V and J ends were trimmed by 1 base and 4 bases, with 7 bases remaining between them. The V gene's germline CDR1 is GTSNPN and CDR2 SVGIG (reference sequence). This CDR3 region has 13 residues. CDR3 amino acids: CAWSGGFNEKLFF. As DNA, the CDR3 is TGTGCCTGGAGTGGGGGTTTTAATGAAAAACTGTTTTTT.

The chain links TRBV30 to TRBJ2-4; D unresolved. CDR3 length equals 15 residues. The germline gives CDR1 GTSNPN, CDR2 SVGIG (reference sequence). V lost 2 bases and J lost 6, with 17 bases in between. The CDR3 DNA reads TGTGCCTGGAGTCCCGAAGGCGGATTTTTAAACATTCAGTACTTC. It codes for CAWSPEGGFLNIQYF. Full variable domain (rest looked up from reference TRBV30 and TRBJ2-4): SQTIHQWPATLVQPVGSPLSLECTVEGTSNPNLYWYRQAAGRGLQLLFYSVGIGQISSEVPQNLSASRPQDRQFILSSKKLLLSDSGFYLCAWSPEGGFLNIQYFGAGTRLSVL.

The chain carries TRBV4-1 and TRBJ2-3; D is unresolved. The germline CDR1 and CDR2 sequences are MGHRA and YSYEKL. The CDR3 sequence is 16 residues long. Trimming shortened V by 0 bases and J by 5 bases, and 15 bases separated the two germline ends. The CDR3 spells CASSQEPRRARDTQYF. CDR3 sequence (DNA): TGCGCCAGCAGCCAAGAGCCCCGGCGAGCAAGAGATACGCAGTATTTT.

This clonotype was counted many times. The rearrangement joins TRBV10-3 to TRBJ2-5, with 7 bases that match TRBD1. From germline, CDR1 is ENHRY and CDR2 SYGVKD. This CDR3 comprises 13 residues. V shed 10 bases and J 5 bases; nucleotides not matched to a gene: 10. CDR3 DNA: TGTGCCACCCGACAGGGTACCGGGGAGACCCAGTACTTC. This encodes CATRQGTGETQYF.

The chain carries TRBV7-9 and TRBJ1-5; D ambiguous. CDR1 is SEHNR, CDR2 FQNEAQ, per germline (reference sequence). CDR3 length: 14 residues. Deletions cut 7 bases from V and 5 bases from J, with 15 bases between. Here the CDR3 DNA reads TGTGCCAGCACCGAAACATCTTATGATCAGCCCCAGCATTTT. Protein product: CASTETSYDQPQHF.

The chain uses TRBV9 and TRBJ2-4, with 7 bases fitting TRBD2. This CDR3 is 17 amino acids long. The V gene end was trimmed by 0 bases and the J gene end by 6 bases; junction bases not matched to a gene: 12. Germline CDR1 reads SGDLS; CDR2 reads YYNGEE. CDR3 amino acids: CASSVELGGGPRNIQYF. In DNA form, the CDR3 reads TGTGCCAGCAGCGTAGAGCTCGGGGGAGGGCCGAGAAACATTCAGTACTTC.

This clonotype was counted between two and nine times. The DNA of the CDR3 is TGCGCCAGCAGCTTGGGACGGACAACTCTAAAGCAGTTCTTC. Protein product: CASSLGRTTLKQFF. This sequence joins TRBV5-1 and TRBJ2-1; D perhaps matches TRBD1 (5 bases). Trimming pared 0 bases from V and 11 bases from J, leaving 15 bases between. Germline V gene data show CDR1 as SGHRS and CDR2 as YFSETQ. The CDR3 contains 14 residues. Full variable domain (remainder filled in from reference TRBV5-1 and TRBJ2-1): KAGVTQTPRYLIKTRGQQVTLSCSPISGHRSVSWYQQTPGQGLQFLFEYFSETQRNKGNFPGRFSGRQFSNSRSEMNVSTLELGDSALYLCASSLGRTTLKQFFGPGTRLTVL.

This rearrangement joins TRBV30 to TRBJ1-2; weak D call: TRBD1 (6 bases). The ends were cut back, 0 bases at V and 8 bases at J, with 13 bases in the middle. Germline V gene sequence: CDR1 GTSNPN, CDR2 SVGIG (reference sequence). The CDR3 length is 13 residues. The CDR3, as DNA: TGTGCCTGGAGTGTCACAGGGTTTGGGGGCTACACCTTC. Translating it yields CAWSVTGFGGYTF.

There are many counts of this clonotype. V is TRBV20-1 and J is TRBJ2-1; 11 nucleotides line up with TRBD2. CDR1 is DFQATT, CDR2 SNEGSKA, per germline (reference sequence). Trimming at V came to 3 bases and at J to 7 bases, leaving 14 bases not matched to a gene. The CDR3 extends over 17 amino acids. The CDR3 protein is CSARDLLAGGGINEQFF. CDR3 nucleotide sequence: TGCAGTGCTAGGGACCTTCTAGCGGGAGGTGGGATAAATGAGCAGTTCTTC.

Ten or more counts support this clonotype. The chain uses TRBV7-2 and TRBJ2-5; D gene ambiguous. The CDR3 covers 13 residues. Germline lookup yields CDR1 SGHTA and CDR2 FQGNSA. Trimming took 6 bases from V and 5 from J, leaving 13 bases between them. The CDR3 region is CASSSIVGETQYF. The CDR3 DNA reads TGTGCCAGCAGTTCGATCGTAGGGGAGACCCAGTACTTC.

V is TRBV7-9 and J is TRBJ2-1; tentatively, D is TRBD1 or TRBD2 (5 bases each). CDR1 and CDR2 from the germline V gene are SEHNR and FQNEAQ (reference sequence). V was cut by 4 bases and J by 6 bases, with 16 bases left in between. The CDR3 sequence is 15 residues long. CDR3 sequence reads: CASSYGDPRPNEQFF. Written as DNA, the CDR3 is TGTGCCAGCAGCTACGGGGACCCCCGACCCAATGAGCAGTTCTTC.

The rearrangement joins TRBV29-1 to TRBJ2-7; D is perhaps TRBD1 (6 bases). V lost 2 bases and J 9 bases, leaving 11 bases between the germline ends. The CDR3 runs to 11 residues. Germline V gives CDR1 SQVTM, CDR2 ANQGSEA. CDR3 DNA sequence: TGCAGCGTTGAATGGGGGCACGGGCAGTACTTC. This gives the protein CSVEWGHGQYF.

A word on this clonotype: Germline and junction disagree at one end, which may indicate a read error. J is TRBJ2-7 and V is TRBV7-2; 8 nucleotides align to TRBD2. The CDR3 totals 15 residues. Germline CDR1 and CDR2: SGHTA and FQGNSA. CDR3 sequence: CVSSLAGRGSYEQYF. CDR3 nucleotides: TGTGTCAGCAGCTTAGCGGGGAGGGGCTCCTACGAGCAGTACTTC. The variable domain in full, completed from reference TRBV7-2 and TRBJ2-7, reads GAGVSQSPSNKVTEKGKDVELRCDPISGHTALYWYRQSLGQGLEFLIYFQGNSAPDKSGLPSDRFSAERTGGSVSTLTIQRTQQEDSAVYLCVSSLAGRGSYEQYFGPGTRLTVT.